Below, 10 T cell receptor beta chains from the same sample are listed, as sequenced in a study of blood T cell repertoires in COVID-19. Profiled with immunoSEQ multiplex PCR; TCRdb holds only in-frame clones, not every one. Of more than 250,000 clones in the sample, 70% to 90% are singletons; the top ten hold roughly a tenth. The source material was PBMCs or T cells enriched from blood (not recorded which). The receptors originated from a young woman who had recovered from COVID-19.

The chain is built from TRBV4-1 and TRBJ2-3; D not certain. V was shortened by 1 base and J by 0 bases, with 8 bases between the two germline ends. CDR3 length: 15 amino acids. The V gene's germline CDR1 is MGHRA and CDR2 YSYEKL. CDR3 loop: CASSQGGASTDTQYF. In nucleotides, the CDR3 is TGCGCCAGCAGCCAAGGAGGTGCTAGCACAGATACGCAGTATTTT.

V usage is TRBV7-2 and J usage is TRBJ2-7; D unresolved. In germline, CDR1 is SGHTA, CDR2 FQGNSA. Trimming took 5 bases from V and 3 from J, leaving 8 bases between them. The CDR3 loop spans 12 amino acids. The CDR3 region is CASSPRLYEQYF. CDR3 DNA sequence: TGTGCCAGCAGCCCCCGACTCTACGAGCAGTACTTC.

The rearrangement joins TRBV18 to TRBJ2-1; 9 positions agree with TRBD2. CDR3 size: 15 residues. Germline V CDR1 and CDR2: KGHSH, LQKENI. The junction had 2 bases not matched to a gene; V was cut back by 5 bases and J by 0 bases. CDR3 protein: CASSGSGSSYNEQFF. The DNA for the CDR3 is TGTGCCAGCTCAGGTAGCGGGAGCTCCTACAATGAGCAGTTCTTC.

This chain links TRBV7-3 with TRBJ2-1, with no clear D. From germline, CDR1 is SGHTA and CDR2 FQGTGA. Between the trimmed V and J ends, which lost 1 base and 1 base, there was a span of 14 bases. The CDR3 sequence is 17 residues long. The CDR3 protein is CASSLSSVAGSYNEQFF. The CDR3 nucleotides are TGTGCCAGCAGCTTAAGCTCGGTAGCCGGGTCCTACAATGAGCAGTTCTTC.

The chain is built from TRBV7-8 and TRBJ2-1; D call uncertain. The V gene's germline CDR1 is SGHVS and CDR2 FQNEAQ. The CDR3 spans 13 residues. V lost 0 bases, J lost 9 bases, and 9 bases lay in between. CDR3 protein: CASSLAYSGEQFF. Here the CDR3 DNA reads TGTGCCAGCAGCTTAGCTTACTCGGGTGAGCAGTTCTTC. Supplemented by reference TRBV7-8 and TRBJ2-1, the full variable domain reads GAGVSQSPRYKVAKRGQDVALRCDPISGHVSLFWYQQALGQGPEFLTYFQNEAQLDKSGLPSDRFFAERPEGSVSTLKIQRTQQEDSAVYLCASSLAYSGEQFFGPGTRLTVL.

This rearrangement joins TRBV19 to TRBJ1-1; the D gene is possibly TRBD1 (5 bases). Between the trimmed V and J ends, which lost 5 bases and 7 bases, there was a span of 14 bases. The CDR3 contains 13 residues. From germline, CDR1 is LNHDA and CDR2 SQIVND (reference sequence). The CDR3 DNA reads TGTGCCAGTAGTGGGGACTCCCTCTTTGAAGCTTTCTTT. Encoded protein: CASSGDSLFEAFF. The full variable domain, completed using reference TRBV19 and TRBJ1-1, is DGGITQSPKYLFRKEGQNVTLSCEQNLNHDAMYWYRQDPGQGLRLIYYSQIVNDFQKGDIAEGYSVSREKKESFPLTVTSAQKNPTAFYLCASSGDSLFEAFFGQGTRLTVV.

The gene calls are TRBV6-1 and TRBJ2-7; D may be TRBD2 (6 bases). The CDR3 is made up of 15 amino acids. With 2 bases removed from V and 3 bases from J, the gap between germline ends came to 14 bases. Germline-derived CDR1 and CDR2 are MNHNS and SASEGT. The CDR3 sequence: CASSESGVGVYEQYF. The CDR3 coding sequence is TGTGCCAGCAGTGAATCGGGGGTAGGGGTCTACGAGCAGTACTTC.

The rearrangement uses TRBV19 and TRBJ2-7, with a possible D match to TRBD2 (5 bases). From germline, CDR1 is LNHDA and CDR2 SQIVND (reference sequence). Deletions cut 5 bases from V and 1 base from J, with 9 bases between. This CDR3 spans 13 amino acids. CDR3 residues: CASSLTISYEQYF. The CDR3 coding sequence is TGTGCCAGTAGTTTGACTATTTCCTACGAGCAGTACTTC.

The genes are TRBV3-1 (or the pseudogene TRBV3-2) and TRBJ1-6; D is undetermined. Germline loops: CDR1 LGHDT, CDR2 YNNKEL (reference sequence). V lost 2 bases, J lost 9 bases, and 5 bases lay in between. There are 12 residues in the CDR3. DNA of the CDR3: TGTGCCAGCAGCCAATCCAGTTCACCCCTCCACTTT. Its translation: CASSQSSSPLHF.

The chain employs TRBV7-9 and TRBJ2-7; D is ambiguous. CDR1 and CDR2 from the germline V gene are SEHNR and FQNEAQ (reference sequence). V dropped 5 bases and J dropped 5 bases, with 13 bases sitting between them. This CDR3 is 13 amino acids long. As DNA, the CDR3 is TGTGCCAGCAGCCGAGAGAATGCGGACGAGCAGTACTTC. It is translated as CASSRENADEQYF.